The present T cell receptor beta chain was sequenced within a study of blood T cells in healthy people across ages. Study-wide findings and caveats: Per million T cells, the diversity of TCR beta decreased roughly linearly as age advanced. Naive T cell percentage showed a strong correlation with TCR beta diversity.

For the second PCR, which ran for roughly 6 to 12 cycles, a sample-barcoded 5' primer and a J-beta primer mix were used. TCRdb passed the 5' RACE reads through MiXCR, listing each CDR3 protein once. This sample has some 900,000 distinct CDR3 sequences; 40% to 60% occur once, and the top ten carry about an eighth. The V gene lost 4 bases and the J gene lost 4 bases, with 14 bases spanning the gap. CDR1 and CDR2 (germline): LGHDT, YNNKEL (reference sequence). CDR3 size: 15 residues. This clonotype was recorded a few times. As yet, its antigen is unknown. The rearrangement joins TRBV3-1 to TRBJ2-1; D unresolved. This clonotype was sampled from a man between 25 and 39 years old in good health. The source material was blood. CDR3 amino acids: CASSPRLDKYNEQFF. CDR3 DNA sequence: TGTGCCAGCAGCCCCCGCCTAGACAAATACAATGAGCAGTTCTTC.